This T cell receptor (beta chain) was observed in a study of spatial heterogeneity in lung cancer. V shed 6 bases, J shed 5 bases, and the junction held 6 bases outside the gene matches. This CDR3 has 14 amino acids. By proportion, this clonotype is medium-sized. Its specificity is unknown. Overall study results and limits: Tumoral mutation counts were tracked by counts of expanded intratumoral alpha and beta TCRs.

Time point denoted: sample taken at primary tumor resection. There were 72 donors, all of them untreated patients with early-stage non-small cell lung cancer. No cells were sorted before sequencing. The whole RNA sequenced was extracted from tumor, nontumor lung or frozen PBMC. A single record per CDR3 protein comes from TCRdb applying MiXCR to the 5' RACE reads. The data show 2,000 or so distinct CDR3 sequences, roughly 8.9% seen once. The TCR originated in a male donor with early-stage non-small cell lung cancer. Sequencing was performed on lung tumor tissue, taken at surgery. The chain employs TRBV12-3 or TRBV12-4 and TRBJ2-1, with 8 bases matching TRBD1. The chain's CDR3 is CASRVLGQDNEQFF. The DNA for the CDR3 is TGTGCCAGCAGAGTATTGGGACAGGACAATGAGCAGTTCTTC.